This TCR gamma chain was sequenced in a study of intestinal T cells in coeliac disease. As for the study in general: Controls in the TRG cohort averaged 54.8 years, coeliac patients approximately 16.

A note on this clone: What it binds is not known.

The TRG library came from 200 ng of biopsy DNA amplified with LymphoTrack primers. TCRdb repeated clone calling on the multiplex PCR reads with CATT. The sample has 750 to 950 gamma-chain clones; around 43% are singletons. For each case, the template was genomic DNA from ten roughly 4.6-µm formalin-fixed paraffin-embedded scrolls. The trim removed 9 bases at V and 2 bases at J, leaving 13 bases unmatched. The CDR3 runs to 14 residues. Looked up from germline, CDR1 is EGSTGY and CDR2 is YDSYTSSV. Study observations and caveats: Repeated CDR3 amino acid sequences could not be told from PCR duplicates.

This TCR was sampled from a human donor with celiac disease. The sequencing input was a duodenal biopsy. The genes are TRGV4 and TRGJ1 or TRGJ2. CDR3 loop: CATLGPWYYYKKLF. In nucleotides, the CDR3 is TGTGCCACCCTGGGCCCCTGGTATTATTATAAGAAACTCTTT.